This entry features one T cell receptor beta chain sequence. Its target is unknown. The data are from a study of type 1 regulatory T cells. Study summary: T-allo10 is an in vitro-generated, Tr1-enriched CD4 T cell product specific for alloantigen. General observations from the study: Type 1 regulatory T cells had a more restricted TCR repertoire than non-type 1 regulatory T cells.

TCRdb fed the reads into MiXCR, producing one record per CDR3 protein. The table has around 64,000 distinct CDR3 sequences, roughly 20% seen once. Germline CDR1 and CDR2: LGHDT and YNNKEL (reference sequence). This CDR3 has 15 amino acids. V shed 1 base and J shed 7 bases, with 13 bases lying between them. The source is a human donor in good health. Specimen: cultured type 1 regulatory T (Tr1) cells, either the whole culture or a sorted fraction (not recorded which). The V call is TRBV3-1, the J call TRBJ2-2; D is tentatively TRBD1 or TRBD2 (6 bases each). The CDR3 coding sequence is TGTGCCAGCAGCCAAGCGACGGGGGCGTTCGGGGAGCTGTTTTTT. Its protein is CASSQATGAFGELFF.